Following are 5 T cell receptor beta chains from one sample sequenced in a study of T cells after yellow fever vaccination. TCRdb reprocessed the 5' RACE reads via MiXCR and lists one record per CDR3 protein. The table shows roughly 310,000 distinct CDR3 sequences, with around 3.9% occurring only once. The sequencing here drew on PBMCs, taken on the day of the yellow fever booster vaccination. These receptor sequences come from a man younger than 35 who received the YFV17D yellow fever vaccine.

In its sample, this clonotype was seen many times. Written as DNA, the CDR3 is TGTGCCAGCAGCTTGACTTTACAAGAGACCCAGTACTTC. This codes for CASSLTLQETQYF. This rearrangement joins TRBV7-2 to TRBJ2-5, with D unresolved. V lost 3 bases, J lost 2 bases, and 7 bases lay in between. Germline V gives CDR1 SGHTA, CDR2 FQGNSA. The CDR3 is made up of 13 amino acids.

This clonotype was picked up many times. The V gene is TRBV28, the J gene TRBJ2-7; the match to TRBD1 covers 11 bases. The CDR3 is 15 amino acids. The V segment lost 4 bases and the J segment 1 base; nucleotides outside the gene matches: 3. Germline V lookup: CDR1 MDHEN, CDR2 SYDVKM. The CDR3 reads CASSSGQGASYEQYV. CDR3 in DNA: TGTGCCAGCAGTTCAGGACAGGGGGCATCCTACGAGCAGTACGTC.

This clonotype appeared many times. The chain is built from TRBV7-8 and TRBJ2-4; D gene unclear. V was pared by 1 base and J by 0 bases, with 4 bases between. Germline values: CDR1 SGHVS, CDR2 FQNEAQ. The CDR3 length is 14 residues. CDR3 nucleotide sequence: TGTGCCAGCAGCTTAGTGCTAGCCAAAAACATTCAGTACTTC. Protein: CASSLVLAKNIQYF.

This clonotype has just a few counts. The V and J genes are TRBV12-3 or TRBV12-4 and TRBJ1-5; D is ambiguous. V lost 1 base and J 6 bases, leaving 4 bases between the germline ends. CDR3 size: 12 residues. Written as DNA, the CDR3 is TGTGCCAGCAGTTTAGAGTCTCAGCCCCAGCATTTT. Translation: CASSLESQPQHF.

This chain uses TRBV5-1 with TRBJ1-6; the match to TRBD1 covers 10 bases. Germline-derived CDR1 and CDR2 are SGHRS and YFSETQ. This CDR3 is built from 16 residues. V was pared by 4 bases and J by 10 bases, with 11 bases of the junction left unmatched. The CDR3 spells CASSVGGDRGRSPLHF. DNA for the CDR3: TGCGCCAGCAGCGTGGGGGGGGACAGGGGCCGCTCACCCCTCCACTTT. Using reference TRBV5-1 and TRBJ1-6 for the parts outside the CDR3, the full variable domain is KAGVTQTPRYLIKTRGQQVTLSCSPISGHRSVSWYQQTPGQGLQFLFEYFSETQRNKGNFPGRFSGRQFSNSRSEMNVSTLELGDSALYLCASSVGGDRGRSPLHFGNGTRLTVT.